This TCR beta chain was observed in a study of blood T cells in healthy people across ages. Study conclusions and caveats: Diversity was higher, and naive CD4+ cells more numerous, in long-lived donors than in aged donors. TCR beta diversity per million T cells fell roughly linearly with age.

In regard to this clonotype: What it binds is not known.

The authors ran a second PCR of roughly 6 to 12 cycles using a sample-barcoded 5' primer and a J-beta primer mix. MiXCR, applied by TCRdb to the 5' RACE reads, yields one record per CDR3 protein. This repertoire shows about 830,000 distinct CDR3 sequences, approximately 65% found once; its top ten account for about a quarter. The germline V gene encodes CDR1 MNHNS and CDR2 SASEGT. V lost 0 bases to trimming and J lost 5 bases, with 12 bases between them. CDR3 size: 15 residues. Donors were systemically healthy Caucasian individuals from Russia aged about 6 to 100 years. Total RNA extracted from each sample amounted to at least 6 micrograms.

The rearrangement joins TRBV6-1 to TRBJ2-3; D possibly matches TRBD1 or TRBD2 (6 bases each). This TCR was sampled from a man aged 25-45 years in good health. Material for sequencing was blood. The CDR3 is CASSEALGGGDTQYF. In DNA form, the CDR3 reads TGTGCCAGCAGTGAAGCATTGGGGGGCGGAGATACGCAGTATTTT.